The clone carrying this T cell receptor beta chain is labeled medium-sized. The target antigen is unknown. This specimen belongs to a study of prognosis after radiotherapy for stage I lung cancer. Two-round multiplex PCR on genomic DNA was the method by which TCR beta CDR3 was amplified. Gene-specific primers for each TRBV and TRBJ gene drove first-round PCR. A single record per CDR3 protein comes from TCRdb applying MiXCR to the multiplex PCR reads. The sample shows more than 30,000 distinct CDR3 sequences, 35% to 45% of them seen only once. Overall study results and limits: Patients with metastases reportedly showed TRBV and TRBJ gene usage that differed from patients without metastases.

Sample collection consisted of six milliliters of peripheral blood drawn at each of two time points. The CDR3 loop spans 12 amino acids. CDR1 MNHNS and CDR2 SASEGT come from the germline V gene. Deletions cut 2 bases from V and 5 bases from J, with 4 bases between. The chain recombines TRBV6-1 with TRBJ1-5; D is ambiguous. The sequence came from a donor aged 50 or older with non-small cell lung cancer. This specimen consisted of PBMCs, obtained before or after stereotactic body radiation therapy (not recorded which). The CDR3 bases are TGTGCCAGCAGTGAAATCTATCAGCCCCAGCATTTT. Its translation is CASSEIYQPQHF.